Presented here are 2 T cell receptor beta chains from one specimen sequenced in a study of early stage breast cancer tumors. Method: immunoSEQ multiplex PCR; TCRdb's copy keeps in-frame clones and lacks some. The sample yields tens of thousands of clones, 60% to 85% seen once. The sequencing sample was made of blood. All receptors derive from a person aged 25 to 40 with breast cancer.

This clone was observed a handful of times. The chain links TRBV27 to TRBJ1-2; D unclear. Germline V gene sequence: CDR1 MNHEY, CDR2 SMNVEV (reference sequence). The CDR3 sequence is 14 residues long. Deletions cut 3 bases from V and 2 bases from J, with 10 bases between. CDR3 sequence (DNA): TGTGCCAGCAGTTTTCCTGCCTTCAACTATGGCTACACCTTC. Its translation is CASSFPAFNYGYTF.

This sequence joins TRBV7-2 and TRBJ1-6, with D possibly being TRBD1 (6 bases). This CDR3 is 13 amino acids long. Trimming pared 5 bases from V and 4 bases from J, leaving 6 bases between. Germline CDR1 reads SGHTA; CDR2 reads FQGNSA. Here the CDR3 reads CASSGQYNSPLHF. CDR3 in DNA: TGTGCCAGCAGCGGACAGTATAATTCACCCCTCCACTTT.